These 4 T cell receptor beta chains were all obtained from the same sample, sequenced in a study of cytomegalovirus exposure and HLA in healthy donors. PCR used 60 Vbeta primers and 13 Jbeta primers. Produced via immunoSEQ multiplex PCR; TCRdb's table is partial and in-frame only. Its clone listing holds 70,000 or so clones. The sample was PBMCs. The receptors originated from a female donor in good health and CMV-seropositive.

The CDR3 loop is CATSDRAGSNEKLFF. The CDR3 bases are TGTGCCACCAGCGACCGGGCGGGGTCTAATGAAAAACTGTTTTTT. The V call is TRBV15, the J call TRBJ1-4; D call uncertain. V lost 5 bases, J lost 3 bases, and 13 bases lay in between. The length of the CDR3 is 15 residues. Germline CDR1 LNHNV, CDR2 YYDKDF (reference sequence).

The V gene is TRBV18, the J gene TRBJ2-5; 7 bases align to TRBD2. V lost 6 bases and J lost 2; bases outside the gene matches: 9. Germline CDR1 is KGHSH and CDR2 is LQKENI. The CDR3 consists of 15 residues. The CDR3 protein is CASSSLSGNQETQYF. The DNA of the CDR3 is TGTGCCAGCTCCTCACTGAGCGGGAATCAAGAGACCCAGTACTTC.

This chain connects TRBV4-1 to TRBJ2-1, with 14 bases that match TRBD2. Per germline, CDR1 MGHRA and CDR2 YSYEKL. Unmatched junction bases numbered 10, after V lost 1 base and J lost 8 bases. This CDR3 contains 18 residues. CDR3 sequence reads: CASSQGDPGTSGGHEQFF. Here the CDR3 DNA reads TGCGCCAGCAGCCAAGGCGACCCCGGGACTAGCGGGGGCCATGAGCAGTTCTTC.

The V gene is TRBV7-8, the J gene TRBJ1-5; 7 bases line up with TRBD1. CDR3 length equals 14 residues. Germline V gene data show CDR1 as SGHVS and CDR2 as FQNEAQ. Trimming removed 1 base from V and 6 bases from J; junction bases left unmatched: 3. CDR3 nucleotide sequence: TGTGCCAGCAGCTTAGTTCCAGGGGGTCAGCCCCAGCATTTT. It encodes CASSLVPGGQPQHF.